The rows below give T cell receptor beta chains drawn from one sample of a study of cytomegalovirus exposure and HLA in healthy donors. Some clones are missing from TCRdb's copy, which holds only in-frame ones; the method was immunoSEQ multiplex PCR. The repertoire holds approximately 180,000 clones, 73% seen once, with less than 2% in the top ten. The material sequenced was PBMCs. The receptors were sampled from a woman aged 30 to 39 in good health and CMV-seronegative. The CDR3 runs from the conserved cysteine through the conserved F or W. Fields, in order: clone size, J gene, V gene, D gene, CDR3 protein, CDR3 DNA. D genes are given only for firm matches. Clone size is not always given. Where it is, it says once, few, many or a class for expanded clones.

NA	TRBJ2-1	TRBV7-3	NA	CASSPGDYNEQFF	TGTGCCAGCAGCCCCGGGGACTACAATGAGCAGTTCTTC
NA	TRBJ1-4	TRBV18	NA	CASSPRASGDEKLFF	TGTGCCAGCTCACCTCGGGCATCAGGGGATGAAAAACTGTTTTTT
NA	TRBJ2-6	TRBV30	NA	CARSRRGSAGANVLTF	TGTGCCAGAAGCCGAAGAGGGTCGGCTGGGGCCAACGTCCTGACTTTC
NA	TRBJ2-7	TRBV5-6	TRBD1	CASSFDRGSYEQYF	TGTGCCAGCAGCTTTGACAGGGGGTCGTACGAGCAGTACTTC
few	TRBJ2-1	TRBV6-4	NA	CASSEGAGGNEQFF	TGTGCCAGCAGTGAGGGAGCGGGTGGGAATGAGCAGTTCTTC
NA	TRBJ2-1	TRBV4-1	NA	CASSQGSSYNEQFF	TGCGCCAGCAGCCAAGGTAGTTCCTACAATGAGCAGTTCTTC
NA	TRBJ2-7	TRBV6-5	NA	CASSYTGLAEQYF	TGTGCCAGCAGTTATACCGGGCTAGCCGAGCAGTACTTC
NA	TRBJ1-2	TRBV15	TRBD1	CATSRTGHNYGYTF	TGTGCCACCAGCAGGACAGGGCATAACTATGGCTACACCTTC
NA	TRBJ1-2	TRBV13	NA	CASSLGPENYGYTF	TGTGCCAGCAGCTTAGGCCCCGAGAACTATGGCTACACCTTC
NA	TRBJ2-3	TRBV4-3	NA	CASSQGDSTLGTDTQYF	TGCGCCAGCAGCCAAGGGGACTCCACCCTCGGCACAGATACGCAGTATTTT
NA	TRBJ2-7	TRBV27	TRBD1	CASTGGETYEQYF	TGTGCCAGCACAGGGGGAGAGACCTACGAGCAGTACTTC
NA	TRBJ2-7	TRBV6-5	NA	CASSRTGTSYEQYF	TGTGCCAGCAGTCGAACAGGGACCTCCTACGAGCAGTACTTC
NA	TRBJ2-5	TRBV29-1	TRBD2	CSVRTSGSQETLYF	TGCAGCGTAAGGACTAGCGGGTCTCAAGAGACCCTGTACTTC
NA	TRBJ2-1	TRBV6-4	TRBD2	CASSDSGLAGAKFF	TGTGCCAGCAGTGACTCAGGTCTAGCGGGAGCTAAGTTCTTC
few	TRBJ2-5	TRBV27	NA	CASRTLGGITETQYF	TGTGCCAGCCGAACCCTTGGCGGGATCACCGAGACCCAGTACTTC
NA	TRBJ2-7	TRBV10-3	TRBD2	CAISHVAGVLEQYF	TGTGCCATCAGCCACGTGGCGGGAGTGCTCGAGCAGTACTTC
NA	TRBJ2-7	TRBV25-1	TRBD2	CATQMGREFSYEQYF	TGTGCCACTCAGATGGGGCGGGAGTTTTCCTACGAGCAGTACTTC
NA	TRBJ1-1	TRBV7-2	TRBD1	CASSVGQYTEAFF	TGTGCCAGCAGCGTGGGACAGTACACTGAAGCTTTCTTT
few	TRBJ2-1	TRBV10-2	TRBD2	CASMKLGLAGSSSYNEQFF	TGCGCCAGCATGAAATTGGGACTAGCGGGGTCCAGCTCCTACAATGAGCAGTTCTTC
NA	TRBJ2-2	TRBV18	NA	CASSPQAPGSTGELFF	TGTGCCAGCTCACCACAGGCCCCCGGGTCCACCGGGGAGCTGTTTTTT
NA	TRBJ2-3	TRBV4-3	NA	CASSQSRGIGDTQYF	TGCGCCAGCAGCCAATCAAGGGGGATCGGGGATACGCAGTATTTT
NA	TRBJ2-7	TRBV6-1	NA	CASRRQILYEQYF	TGTGCCAGCAGGCGACAGATTCTCTACGAGCAGTACTTC
NA	TRBJ2-3	TRBV9	TRBD2	CASSPAGLAGTDTQYF	TGTGCCAGCAGCCCGGCGGGACTAGCGGGCACAGATACGCAGTATTTT
NA	TRBJ2-3	TRBV18	NA	CASSTGLTDTQYF	TGTGCCAGCTCAACTGGGCTCACAGATACGCAGTATTTT
NA	TRBJ2-5	TRBV4-2	TRBD1	CASSQGRTGAQETQYF	TGTGCCAGCAGCCAAGGACGAACAGGGGCCCAAGAGACCCAGTACTTC
NA	TRBJ2-7	TRBV27	NA	CASSSRQGPYEQYF	TGTGCCAGCAGTTCACGGCAGGGCCCCTACGAGCAGTACTTC
NA	TRBJ1-1	TRBV18	NA	CASSPSIAGIPNEAFF	TGTGCCAGCTCACCAAGCATCGCCGGGATCCCGAATGAAGCTTTCTTT
NA	TRBJ2-2	TRBV5-6	NA	CASSLLQADTGELFF	TGTGCCAGCAGCTTGCTACAGGCCGACACCGGGGAGCTGTTTTTT
NA	TRBJ1-2	TRBV19	TRBD1	CASSTDRQGYYGYTF	TGTGCCAGTAGCACCGACCGACAGGGCTACTATGGCTACACCTTC
NA	TRBJ2-3	TRBV5-1	TRBD2	CASSLAPAGRADTQYF	TGCGCCAGCAGCTTGGCACCAGCGGGGCGAGCAGATACGCAGTATTTT
few	TRBJ2-7	TRBV11-2	NA	CASSRSGNSYEQYF	TGTGCCAGCAGCCGATCCGGGAACTCCTACGAGCAGTACTTC
NA	TRBJ1-5	TRBV4-2	TRBD1	CASSPQTGPSRAQHF	TGTGCCAGCAGCCCACAGACAGGGCCCTCGCGGGCCCAGCATTTT
few	TRBJ1-1	TRBV19	NA	CASSKSGRNTEAFF	TGTGCCAGTAGTAAATCAGGAAGGAACACTGAAGCTTTCTTT
NA	TRBJ1-2	TRBV10-3	NA	CAISGGGYGYTF	TGTGCCATCAGTGGGGGAGGGTATGGCTACACCTTC
NA	TRBJ1-4	TRBV25-1	NA	CASSEGDSEKLFF	TGTGCCAGCAGTGAAGGAGACAGTGAAAAACTGTTTTTT